These T cell receptor beta chains were read from a single sample in a study of CD8+CD57+ T cells in acquired aplastic anemia. Using its own MiXCR run on the reads, TCRdb lists one record per CDR3 protein. This table has 200,000 to 250,000 distinct CDR3 sequences, 65% appearing once. Source material: sorted CD4+, CD8+, or CD8+CD57+ T cells (not recorded which) from PBMCs. The receptors shown here come from a human donor with aplastic anemia. Both conserved end residues are part of each CDR3. Each record gives: clone size, V gene, D gene, J gene, CDR3 DNA, CDR3 protein. The D gene is left open where the match is weak. Clone size is given for some rows only: seen once, a few or many times, or a class if the clone is expanded.

clone size: -
V gene: TRBV2
D gene: TRBD2
J gene: TRBJ2-3
CDR3 DNA: TGTGCCAGCAGTGTGCGGGGGTACGATACGCAGTATTTT
CDR3 protein: CASSVRGYDTQYF

clone size: -
V gene: TRBV5-1
D gene: -
J gene: TRBJ1-1
CDR3 DNA: TGCGCCAGCAGCTTGGCGTGGGGGGGCACTGAAGCTTTCTTT
CDR3 protein: CASSLAWGGTEAFF

clone size: -
V gene: TRBV5-1
D gene: -
J gene: TRBJ1-1
CDR3 DNA: TGCGCCAGCAGCTTCCGCAACCAGAACACTGAAGCTTTCTTT
CDR3 protein: CASSFRNQNTEAFF

clone size: -
V gene: TRBV7-3
D gene: TRBD1
J gene: TRBJ2-7
CDR3 DNA: TGTGCCAGCAGCGCTGGACAGGGAAGGGGTGAGGAGCAGTACTTC
CDR3 protein: CASSAGQGRGEEQYF

clone size: few
V gene: TRBV15
D gene: -
J gene: TRBJ1-4
CDR3 DNA: TGTGCCACCAGCAGTACGAGGTTAGCCGGTGAAAAACTGTTTTTT
CDR3 protein: CATSSTRLAGEKLFF

clone size: -
V gene: TRBV4-1
D gene: -
J gene: TRBJ1-3
CDR3 DNA: TGCGCCAGCAGCCGCGGAGGCCTGATCCTCTCTGGAAACACCATATATTTT
CDR3 protein: CASSRGGLILSGNTIYF

clone size: many
V gene: TRBV29-1
D gene: -
J gene: TRBJ2-7
CDR3 DNA: TGCAGCGTTGCCCAGAACGAGCAGTACTTC
CDR3 protein: CSVAQNEQYF

clone size: many
V gene: TRBV10-3
D gene: -
J gene: TRBJ2-5
CDR3 DNA: TGTGCCATCAGTGAACCCGCGGGACAAACGGGGGAGACCCAGTACTTC
CDR3 protein: CAISEPAGQTGETQYF

clone size: few
V gene: TRBV7-9
D gene: -
J gene: TRBJ1-6
CDR3 DNA: TGTGCCAGCAGCTTAGGCGGATGGGGAGGGAATAATTCACCCCTCCACTTT
CDR3 protein: CASSLGGWGGNNSPLHF

clone size: few
V gene: TRBV20-1
D gene: -
J gene: TRBJ2-3
CDR3 DNA: TGCAGTGCTAGAGTTACGCAGTATTTT
CDR3 protein: CSARVTQYF

clone size: few
V gene: TRBV7-2
D gene: -
J gene: TRBJ2-7
CDR3 DNA: TGTGCCAGCAGCCGACTTCTGCAAGAGCAGTACTTC
CDR3 protein: CASSRLLQEQYF

clone size: once
V gene: TRBV7-9
D gene: -
J gene: TRBJ2-3
CDR3 DNA: TGTGCCAGCAGCCGTGCATCGGAAGATACGCAGTATTTT
CDR3 protein: CASSRASEDTQYF

clone size: many
V gene: TRBV6-2/TRBV6-3
D gene: -
J gene: TRBJ1-4
CDR3 DNA: TGTGCCAGCAGTTACTTTGAAAAACTGTTTTTT
CDR3 protein: CASSYFEKLFF

clone size: -
V gene: TRBV20-1
D gene: -
J gene: TRBJ1-1
CDR3 DNA: TGCAGTGCTAGGCGGAGGAACACTGAAGCTTTCTTT
CDR3 protein: CSARRRNTEAFF

clone size: -
V gene: TRBV7-9
D gene: -
J gene: TRBJ1-1
CDR3 DNA: TGTGCCAGCAGCTTAGAAGAACGGAGGGCTGAAGCTTTCTTT
CDR3 protein: CASSLEERRAEAFF

clone size: -
V gene: TRBV11-2
D gene: -
J gene: TRBJ1-5
CDR3 DNA: TGTGCCAGCAGTTTGGGATTGTCGGGAAGCCCCCAGCATTTT
CDR3 protein: CASSLGLSGSPQHF

clone size: -
V gene: TRBV7-9
D gene: TRBD1
J gene: TRBJ1-1
CDR3 DNA: TGTGCCAGCAGCTCGGTACCGGGACAGGGGGACACTGAAGCTTTCTTT
CDR3 protein: CASSSVPGQGDTEAFF

clone size: -
V gene: TRBV6-1
D gene: -
J gene: TRBJ2-1
CDR3 DNA: TGTGCCAGCGGAGGGGAACCCTCCTACAATGAGCAGTTCTTC
CDR3 protein: CASGGEPSYNEQFF

clone size: -
V gene: TRBV6-6
D gene: -
J gene: TRBJ2-6
CDR3 DNA: TGTGCCAGCTTCCACAGCTCTGGGGCCAACGTCCTGACTTTC
CDR3 protein: CASFHSSGANVLTF

clone size: -
V gene: TRBV7-9
D gene: TRBD1
J gene: TRBJ2-7
CDR3 DNA: TGTGCCAGCAGCTTGACAGGGTACGAGCAGTACTTC
CDR3 protein: CASSLTGYEQYF

clone size: many
V gene: TRBV29-1
D gene: TRBD1
J gene: TRBJ2-1
CDR3 DNA: TGCAGCGTTTTGTCCGGACAGGGGATCTACAATGAGCAGTTCTTC
CDR3 protein: CSVLSGQGIYNEQFF

clone size: -
V gene: TRBV20-1
D gene: -
J gene: TRBJ1-5
CDR3 DNA: TGCAGTGCTAGAGATAGCGGAAGGACTAGCAATCAGCCCCAGCATTTT
CDR3 protein: CSARDSGRTSNQPQHF

clone size: -
V gene: TRBV20-1
D gene: -
J gene: TRBJ1-6
CDR3 DNA: TGCAGTGCTAGTGTAGGGAGGGGTAATTCACCCCTCCACTTT
CDR3 protein: CSASVGRGNSPLHF

clone size: -
V gene: TRBV5-1
D gene: TRBD1
J gene: TRBJ2-5
CDR3 DNA: TGCGCCAGCAGCTTGGCGGGGACAGCCGAAGAGACCCAGTACTTC
CDR3 protein: CASSLAGTAEETQYF

clone size: -
V gene: TRBV24-1
D gene: TRBD2
J gene: TRBJ2-5
CDR3 DNA: TGTGCCATCAGATCTAGCGGAGAAGAGACCCAGTACTTC
CDR3 protein: CAIRSSGEETQYF

clone size: -
V gene: TRBV19
D gene: TRBD1
J gene: TRBJ2-7
CDR3 DNA: TGTGCCAGTAGTATCCTTGGGACAGGGCTCTACGAGCAGTACTTC
CDR3 protein: CASSILGTGLYEQYF

clone size: -
V gene: TRBV7-9
D gene: -
J gene: TRBJ2-7
CDR3 DNA: TGTGCCAGCAGCTCATTGGGGGTCGGGGGAGGCTACGAGCAGTACTTC
CDR3 protein: CASSSLGVGGGYEQYF

clone size: -
V gene: TRBV7-3
D gene: -
J gene: TRBJ2-5
CDR3 DNA: TGTGCCAGCAGCTTAACGGGGGGCCACGGGGAAGTGACCCAGTACTTC
CDR3 protein: CASSLTGGHGEVTQYF

clone size: -
V gene: TRBV7-2
D gene: TRBD1
J gene: TRBJ1-1
CDR3 DNA: TGTGCCAGCAGCGGGGGTAGGGGGCGTAGGAACACTGAAGCTTTCTTT
CDR3 protein: CASSGGRGRRNTEAFF

clone size: -
V gene: TRBV10-2
D gene: -
J gene: TRBJ1-2
CDR3 DNA: TGCGCCAGCAGTGAGACATCCCCGGGGGGACATGGCTACACCTTC
CDR3 protein: CASSETSPGGHGYTF

clone size: -
V gene: TRBV20-1
D gene: TRBD1
J gene: TRBJ1-5
CDR3 DNA: TGCAGTGCTTGGGCCGGACAGGCCTATCAGCCCCAGCATTTT
CDR3 protein: CSAWAGQAYQPQHF

clone size: -
V gene: TRBV2
D gene: TRBD1
J gene: TRBJ2-7
CDR3 DNA: TGTGCCAGCAGTTTCGGGACAGGGGGATACGAGCAATACTTC
CDR3 protein: CASSFGTGGYEQYF

clone size: -
V gene: TRBV20-1
D gene: -
J gene: TRBJ1-1
CDR3 DNA: TGCAGTGCCTGGACGGAGCCCGAGGCGTCAAAAGCTTTCTTT
CDR3 protein: CSAWTEPEASKAFF

clone size: -
V gene: TRBV7-9
D gene: -
J gene: TRBJ2-3
CDR3 DNA: TGTGCCAGCAGAACTGGAGATACGCAGTATTTT
CDR3 protein: CASRTGDTQYF

clone size: -
V gene: TRBV12-3/TRBV12-4
D gene: -
J gene: TRBJ2-7
CDR3 DNA: TGTGCCAGCAGAGGGACATCCGACTCCTACGAGCAGTACTTC
CDR3 protein: CASRGTSDSYEQYF

clone size: -
V gene: TRBV12-3/TRBV12-4
D gene: -
J gene: TRBJ2-7
CDR3 DNA: TGTGCCAGCACTCTTTCCCCCTCCTACGAGCAGTACTTC
CDR3 protein: CASTLSPSYEQYF

clone size: -
V gene: TRBV29-1
D gene: -
J gene: TRBJ1-1
CDR3 DNA: TGCAGCGTCCTTACAGGGAACACTGAAGCTTTCTTT
CDR3 protein: CSVLTGNTEAFF

clone size: -
V gene: TRBV10-3
D gene: -
J gene: TRBJ2-1
CDR3 DNA: TGTGCCATCAGCTTCCAGCAGTACAATGAGCAGTTCTTC
CDR3 protein: CAISFQQYNEQFF

clone size: few
V gene: TRBV9
D gene: -
J gene: TRBJ2-7
CDR3 DNA: TGTGCCTCTGGGGACCGCAGCTCCTACGAGCAGTACTTC
CDR3 protein: CASGDRSSYEQYF

clone size: few
V gene: TRBV20-1
D gene: -
J gene: TRBJ1-5
CDR3 DNA: TGCAGTGCCAGGACTGGAAGTCAGCCCCAGCATTTT
CDR3 protein: CSARTGSQPQHF

clone size: -
V gene: TRBV19
D gene: -
J gene: TRBJ2-7
CDR3 DNA: TGTGCCAGTAGTACCCCCGGGGAGCAGTACTTC
CDR3 protein: CASSTPGEQYF

clone size: -
V gene: TRBV12-3/TRBV12-4
D gene: TRBD2
J gene: TRBJ2-3
CDR3 DNA: TGTGCCAGCAGTGCGGGGGAGGGACTTGCAGATACGCAGTATTTT
CDR3 protein: CASSAGEGLADTQYF

clone size: -
V gene: TRBV19
D gene: TRBD1
J gene: TRBJ2-3
CDR3 DNA: TGTGCCAGTAGACATAGGGACAGGGGGTCAAATACGCAGTATTTT
CDR3 protein: CASRHRDRGSNTQYF

clone size: -
V gene: TRBV7-8
D gene: -
J gene: TRBJ2-1
CDR3 DNA: TGTGCCAGCAGCTTAGGAACAGGGAGGGACAATGAGCAGTTCTTC
CDR3 protein: CASSLGTGRDNEQFF

clone size: once
V gene: TRBV10-3
D gene: -
J gene: TRBJ1-1
CDR3 DNA: TGTGCCATCAGTGGGGGGGGCAGGGACGGCACTGAAGCTTTCTTT
CDR3 protein: CAISGGGRDGTEAFF

clone size: -
V gene: TRBV7-3
D gene: -
J gene: TRBJ2-7
CDR3 DNA: TGTGCCAGCAGTGAAGCCTTGCCGACGGTTCCCTACGAGCAGTACTTC
CDR3 protein: CASSEALPTVPYEQYF

clone size: -
V gene: TRBV3-1
D gene: -
J gene: TRBJ1-6
CDR3 DNA: TGTGCCAGCAGCCAGGCAGGGTTTTCACCCCTCCACTTT
CDR3 protein: CASSQAGFSPLHF

clone size: -
V gene: TRBV29-1
D gene: TRBD1
J gene: TRBJ1-2
CDR3 DNA: TGCAGCTCAATGGACAGGGGCGGGGGCTACACCTTC
CDR3 protein: CSSMDRGGGYTF

clone size: -
V gene: TRBV20-1
D gene: -
J gene: TRBJ1-2
CDR3 DNA: TGCAGTGCTAGAGATCTCTCGGGAGGGAATAACTATGGCTACACCTTC
CDR3 protein: CSARDLSGGNNYGYTF

clone size: -
V gene: TRBV20-1
D gene: TRBD1
J gene: TRBJ1-6
CDR3 DNA: TGCAGTGCTAGAGTCAGGGGGCGCGAGTCCCTCCACTTT
CDR3 protein: CSARVRGRESLHF

clone size: -
V gene: TRBV7-8
D gene: -
J gene: TRBJ2-3
CDR3 DNA: TGTGCCAGCAGGCCGGGTCCTACTAGCACAGATACGCAGTATTTT
CDR3 protein: CASRPGPTSTDTQYF

clone size: many
V gene: TRBV10-1
D gene: -
J gene: TRBJ2-7
CDR3 DNA: TGCGCCGTTTCCCCGCGTTGGTACGAGCAGTACTTC
CDR3 protein: CAVSPRWYEQYF

clone size: few
V gene: TRBV7-2
D gene: -
J gene: TRBJ2-1
CDR3 DNA: TGTGCCAGCAGCTTAATTTCAGGGAGCTCCTACAATGAGCAGTTCTTC
CDR3 protein: CASSLISGSSYNEQFF